This T cell receptor beta chain was found in a study of blood T cell repertoires in COVID-19. Data came from immunoSEQ multiplex PCR; TCRdb stores just in-frame clones and leaves some out. The data contain tens of thousands of clones, 74% of them seen just once; the ten biggest clones take up approximately 30%. V lost 3 bases and J lost 3; bases outside the gene matches: 7. In germline, CDR1 is DFQATT, CDR2 SNEGSKA (reference sequence). This CDR3 spans 15 amino acids. The V and J genes are TRBV20-1 and TRBJ1-4; 7 nucleotides line up with TRBD1. The receptor's source is a woman aged 80 or older with acute or convalescent COVID-19. Input material: peripheral blood. Here the CDR3 reads CSASTTGESNEKLFF. The CDR3 nucleotides read TGCAGTGCTAGTACTACAGGGGAATCTAATGAAAAACTGTTTTTT.